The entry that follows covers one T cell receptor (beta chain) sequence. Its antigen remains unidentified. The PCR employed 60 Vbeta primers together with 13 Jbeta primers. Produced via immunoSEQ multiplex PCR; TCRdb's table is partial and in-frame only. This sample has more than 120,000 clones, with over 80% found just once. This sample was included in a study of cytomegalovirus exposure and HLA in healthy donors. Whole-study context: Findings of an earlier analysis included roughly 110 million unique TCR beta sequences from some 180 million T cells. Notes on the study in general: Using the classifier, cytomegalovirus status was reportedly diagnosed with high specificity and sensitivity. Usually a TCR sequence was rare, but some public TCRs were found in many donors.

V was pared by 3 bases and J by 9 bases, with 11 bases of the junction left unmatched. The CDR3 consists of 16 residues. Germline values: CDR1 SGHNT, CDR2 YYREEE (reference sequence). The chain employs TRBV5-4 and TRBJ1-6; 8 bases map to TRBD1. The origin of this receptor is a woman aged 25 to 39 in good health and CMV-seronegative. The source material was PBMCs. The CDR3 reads CASSSDRALQGSPLHF. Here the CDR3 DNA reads TGTGCCAGCAGCTCGGACAGGGCACTTCAAGGTTCACCCCTCCACTTT. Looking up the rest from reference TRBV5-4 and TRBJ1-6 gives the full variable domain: ETGVTQSPTHLIKTRGQQVTLRCSSQSGHNTVSWYQQALGQGPQFIFQYYREEENGRGNFPPRFSGLQFPNYSSELNVNALELDDSALYLCASSSDRALQGSPLHFGNGTRLTVT.